The 11 T cell receptor beta chains listed next were all sequenced from one sample in a study of T cells in Graves' hyperthyroidism and ophthalmopathy. Amplification targeted TCR beta CDR3 regions from RNA transcripts. The study used the HTBI primer set for a first-round RT-PCR of the TCR CDR3. A single record per CDR3 protein comes from TCRdb applying MiXCR to the multiplex PCR reads. The profile shows around 400,000 distinct CDR3 sequences, roughly 15% of them singletons. Sequencing was carried out using blood. These receptors were obtained from a woman aged 60-75 years with Graves' ophthalmopathy.

The rearrangement links TRBV11-3 to TRBJ1-2; D remains ambiguous. CDR3 length: 13 amino acids. Trimming stripped 8 bases from V and 3 bases from J, with 13 bases between. Germline V CDR1 and CDR2: SGHNT, YENEEA. Written as DNA, the CDR3 is TGTGCCAGCTCTTCCGCCCGGGACTATGGCTACACCTTC. It translates to CASSSARDYGYTF.

The rearrangement links TRBV7-8 to TRBJ1-6; D not certain. Trimming removed 4 bases at V and 17 bases at J, with 15 bases between. The V gene's germline CDR1 is SGHVS and CDR2 FQNEAQ. The CDR3 contains 12 residues. The DNA of the CDR3 is TGTGCCAGCAGCTCCCCGGGGAGCCGATTCCACTTT. Its translation is CASSSPGSRFHF.

Many counts were recorded for this clonotype. This rearrangement joins TRBV2 to TRBJ2-1; D is possibly TRBD2 (5 bases). CDR3 length: 17 amino acids. Between the trimmed V and J ends, which lost 1 base and 4 bases, there was a span of 17 bases. CDR1 is SNHLY, CDR2 FYNNEI, per germline. The CDR3 protein is CASSEGFVAPPYNEQFF. CDR3 bases: TGTGCCAGCAGTGAAGGGTTCGTAGCGCCACCTTACAATGAGCAGTTCTTC.

This clonotype was seen ten or more times. The V and J genes are TRBV12-5 and TRBJ2-7; TRBD1 aligns across 9 bases. Germline CDR1 and CDR2: LGHNT and FRNRAP. After removal of 3 bases from V and 4 bases from J, the junction contained 4 bases not matched to a gene. CDR3 length: 14 residues. The CDR3 loop is CASGFSGQGYEQYF. The CDR3 nucleotides read TGTGCTAGTGGTTTCTCAGGACAGGGGTACGAGCAGTACTTC. Full variable domain (rest looked up from reference TRBV12-5 and TRBJ2-7): DARVTQTPRHKVTEMGQEVTMRCQPILGHNTVFWYRQTMMQGLELLAYFRNRAPLDDSGMPKDRFSAEMPDATLATLKIQPSEPRDSAVYFCASGFSGQGYEQYFGPGTRLTVT.

This clonotype showed up many times. The rearrangement links TRBV20-1 to TRBJ2-7; the D is unclear. Trimming shortened V by 2 bases and J by 0 bases, and 5 bases separated the two germline ends. The CDR3 runs 12 residues. Germline V CDR1 and CDR2: DFQATT, SNEGSKA (reference sequence). The CDR3 region is CSARPNSYEQYF. The CDR3 bases are TGCAGTGCTAGACCTAACTCCTACGAGCAGTACTTC.

The table lists this clonotype with many counts. The chain carries TRBV6-5 and TRBJ1-1, with no clear D. Trimming removed 1 base from V and 0 bases from J, with 9 bases in between. Germline CDR1 is MNHEY and CDR2 is SVGAGI. The CDR3 sequence is 15 residues long. The CDR3, as DNA: TGTGCCAGCAGTTACTTAGGTATAATGAACACTGAAGCTTTCTTT. It codes for CASSYLGIMNTEAFF.

This sequence joins TRBV14 and TRBJ2-5; D gene uncertain. V was clipped by 0 bases and J by 5 bases, with 10 bases between them. The germline V gene has CDR1 SGHDN and CDR2 FVKESK. CDR3 length: 14 amino acids. CDR3 coding DNA: TGTGCCAGCAGCCAAGATCTAATGGGGGAGACCCAGTACTTC. Translation: CASSQDLMGETQYF.

The J gene is TRBJ2-1, the V gene TRBV28; D is uncertain. V shed 4 bases and J shed 2 bases, with 12 bases lying between them. CDR1 is MDHEN, CDR2 SYDVKM, per germline. This CDR3 has 15 amino acids. This CDR3 is CASSSVGRTYNEQFF. The CDR3 coding sequence is TGTGCCAGCAGTTCGGTAGGCAGAACCTACAATGAGCAGTTCTTC.

This clonotype was counted at least ten times. The chain combines TRBV20-1 with TRBJ2-7; no firm D call. Germline V gene sequence: CDR1 DFQATT, CDR2 SNEGSKA (reference sequence). The CDR3 is 12 residues long. With 1 base removed from V and 3 bases from J, the gap between germline ends came to 7 bases. CDR3 sequence reads: CSARVGGYEQYF. CDR3 DNA sequence: TGCAGTGCTAGAGTAGGTGGCTACGAGCAGTACTTC.

There are many counts of this clonotype. This chain links TRBV28 with TRBJ1-5, with D hard to call. Per germline, CDR1 MDHEN and CDR2 SYDVKM. Trimming stripped 5 bases from V and 5 bases from J, with 7 bases between. The CDR3 has 12 amino acids. The CDR3 bases are TGTGCCAGCAGTAAAGAGGATCAGCCCCAGCATTTT. This sequence encodes CASSKEDQPQHF.

Comments on this clonotype: It may be a read error: a sequence one base away is much more abundant. The chain joins TRBV5-1 to TRBJ2-5; D possibly corresponds to TRBD2 (7 bases). V was pared by 4 bases and J by 2 bases, with 27 bases between. Germline values: CDR1 SGHRS, CDR2 YFSETQ. This CDR3 region has 19 residues. CDR3 DNA: TGCGCCAGCAGCCCCTTCGGGGCAGGGGACCGAGCGGGACAAGAGACCCAGTACTTC. This encodes CASSPFGAGDRAGQETQYF. Based on the CDR3 plus reference TRBV5-1 and TRBJ2-5, the full variable domain is KAGVTQTPRYLIKTRGQQVTLSCSPISGHRSVSWYQQTPGQGLQFLFEYFSETQRNKGNFPGRFSGRQFSNSRSEMNVSTLELGDSALYLCASSPFGAGDRAGQETQYFGPGTRLLVL.